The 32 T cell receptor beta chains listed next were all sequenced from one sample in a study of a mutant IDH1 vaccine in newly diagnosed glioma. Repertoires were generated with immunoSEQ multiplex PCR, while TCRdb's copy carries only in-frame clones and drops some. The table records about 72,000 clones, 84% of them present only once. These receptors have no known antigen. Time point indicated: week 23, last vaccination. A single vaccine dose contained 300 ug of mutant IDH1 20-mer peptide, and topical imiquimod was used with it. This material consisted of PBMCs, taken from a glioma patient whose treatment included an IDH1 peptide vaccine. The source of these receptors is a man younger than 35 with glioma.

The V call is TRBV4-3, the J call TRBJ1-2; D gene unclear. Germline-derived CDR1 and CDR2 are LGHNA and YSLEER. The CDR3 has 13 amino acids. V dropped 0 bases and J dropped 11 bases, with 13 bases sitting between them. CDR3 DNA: TGCGCCAGCAGCCAAGATGAGGGCCTTTATTACACCTTC. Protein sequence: CASSQDEGLYYTF.

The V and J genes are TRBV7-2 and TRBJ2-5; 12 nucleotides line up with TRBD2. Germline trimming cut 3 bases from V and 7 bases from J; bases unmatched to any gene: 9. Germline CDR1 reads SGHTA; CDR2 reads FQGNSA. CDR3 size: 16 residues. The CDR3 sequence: CASSFVTSGSGGTQYF. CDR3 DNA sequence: TGTGCCAGCAGCTTCGTGACTAGCGGGAGTGGCGGGACCCAGTACTTC.

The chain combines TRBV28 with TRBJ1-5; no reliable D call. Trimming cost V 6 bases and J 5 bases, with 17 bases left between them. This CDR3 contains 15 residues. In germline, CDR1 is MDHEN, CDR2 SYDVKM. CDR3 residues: CASRPWGDGYQPQHF. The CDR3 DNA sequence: TGTGCCAGCAGACCTTGGGGTGACGGGTATCAGCCCCAGCATTTT. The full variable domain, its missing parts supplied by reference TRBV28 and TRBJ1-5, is DVKVTQSSRYLVKRTGEKVFLECVQDMDHENMFWYRQDPGLGLRLIYFSYDVKMKEKGDIPEGYSVSREKKERFSLILESASTNQTSMYLCASRPWGDGYQPQHFGDGTRLSIL.

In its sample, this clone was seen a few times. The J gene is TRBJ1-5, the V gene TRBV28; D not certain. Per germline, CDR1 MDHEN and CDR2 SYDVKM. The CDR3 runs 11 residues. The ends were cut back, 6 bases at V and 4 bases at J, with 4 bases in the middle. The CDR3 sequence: CASSLNQPQHF. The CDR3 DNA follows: TGTGCCAGCAGCCTGAATCAGCCCCAGCATTTT.

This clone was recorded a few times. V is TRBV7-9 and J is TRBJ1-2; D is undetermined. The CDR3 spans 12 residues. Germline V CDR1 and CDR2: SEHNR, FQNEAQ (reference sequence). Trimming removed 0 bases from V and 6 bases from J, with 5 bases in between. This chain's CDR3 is CASSLAGDGYTF. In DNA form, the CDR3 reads TGTGCCAGCAGCTTAGCTGGGGATGGCTACACCTTC.

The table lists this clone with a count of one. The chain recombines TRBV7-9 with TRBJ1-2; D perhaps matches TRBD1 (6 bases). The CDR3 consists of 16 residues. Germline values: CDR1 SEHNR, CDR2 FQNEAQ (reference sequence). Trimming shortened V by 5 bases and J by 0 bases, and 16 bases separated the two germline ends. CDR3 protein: CASSARGTSANYGYTF. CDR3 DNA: TGTGCCAGCAGCGCCAGGGGAACGAGTGCTAACTATGGCTACACCTTC.

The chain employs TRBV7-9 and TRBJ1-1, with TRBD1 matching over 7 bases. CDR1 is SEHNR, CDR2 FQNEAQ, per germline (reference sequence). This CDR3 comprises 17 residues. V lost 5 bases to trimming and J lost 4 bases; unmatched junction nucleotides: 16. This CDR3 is CASSAGGQRGKTTEAFF. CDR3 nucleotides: TGTGCCAGCAGCGCCGGGGGACAGCGAGGGAAGACCACTGAAGCTTTCTTT.

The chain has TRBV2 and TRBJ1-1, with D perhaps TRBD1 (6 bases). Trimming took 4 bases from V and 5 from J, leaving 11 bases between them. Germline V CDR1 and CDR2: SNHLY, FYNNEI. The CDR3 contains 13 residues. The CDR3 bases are TGTGCCAGCAGTGGGCTAGGGGGGACTGAAGCTTTCTTT. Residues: CASSGLGGTEAFF.

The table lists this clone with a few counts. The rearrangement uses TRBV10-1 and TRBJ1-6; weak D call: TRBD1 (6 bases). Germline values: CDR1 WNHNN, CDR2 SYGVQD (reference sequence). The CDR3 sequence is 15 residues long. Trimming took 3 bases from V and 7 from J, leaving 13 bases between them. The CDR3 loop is CASSDERGVNSPLHF. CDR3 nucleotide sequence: TGCGCCAGCAGTGATGAGAGGGGGGTCAATTCACCCCTCCACTTT.

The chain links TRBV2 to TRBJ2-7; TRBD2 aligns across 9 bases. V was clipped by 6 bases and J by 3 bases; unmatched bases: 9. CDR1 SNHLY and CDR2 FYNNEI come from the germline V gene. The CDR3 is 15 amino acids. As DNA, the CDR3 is TGTGCCAGCAGAACGACTAGCGGCCATCTCTACGAGCAGTACTTC. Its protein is CASRTTSGHLYEQYF. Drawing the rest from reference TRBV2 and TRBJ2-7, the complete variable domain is EPEVTQTPSHQVTQMGQEVILRCVPISNHLYFYWYRQILGQKVEFLVSFYNNEISEKSEIFDDQFSVERPDGSNFTLKIRSTKLEDSAMYFCASRTTSGHLYEQYFGPGTRLTVT.

The CDR3 DNA follows: TGCGCCAGCAGCCAAGTTATATCGGCGTATAATTCACCCCTCCACTTT. Translating gives CASSQVISAYNSPLHF. The chain recombines TRBV4-1 with TRBJ1-6; D call uncertain. The V gene's germline CDR1 is MGHRA and CDR2 YSYEKL. CDR3 length: 16 amino acids. V gave up 1 base and J gave up 4 bases, with 11 bases separating them.

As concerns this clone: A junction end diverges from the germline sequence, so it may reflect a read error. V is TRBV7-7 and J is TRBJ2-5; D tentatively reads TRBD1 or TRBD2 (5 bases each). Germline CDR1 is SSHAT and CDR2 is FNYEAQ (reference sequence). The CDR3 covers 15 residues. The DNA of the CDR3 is TGTGCTAGCAGCCGTGGTCCAGGGACGGGAGAGACCCAGTACTTC. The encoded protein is CASSRGPGTGETQYF. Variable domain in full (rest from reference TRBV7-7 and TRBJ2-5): GAGVSQSPRYKVTKRGQDVTLRCDPISSHATLYWYQQALGQGPEFLTYFNYEAQPDKSGLPSDRFSAERPEGSISTLTIQRTEQRDSAMYRCASSRGPGTGETQYFGPGTRLLVL.

The CDR3 loop reads CASSFHLAQLTYEQYF. In DNA, the CDR3 is TGTGCCAGCAGTTTCCACCTGGCACAGTTAACCTACGAGCAGTACTTC. The V gene is TRBV28, the J gene TRBJ2-7; D gene ambiguous. The V gene's germline CDR1 is MDHEN and CDR2 SYDVKM. The CDR3 contains 16 residues. Between the trimmed V and J ends, which lost 3 bases and 2 bases, there was a span of 17 bases.

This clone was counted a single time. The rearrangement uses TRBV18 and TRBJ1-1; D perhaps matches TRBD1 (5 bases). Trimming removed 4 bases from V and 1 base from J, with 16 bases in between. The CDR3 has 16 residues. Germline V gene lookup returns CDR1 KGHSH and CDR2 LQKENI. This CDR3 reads CASSRTPDRQNTEAFF. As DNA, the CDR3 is TGTGCCAGCTCACGTACCCCCGACAGACAGAACACTGAAGCTTTCTTT.

CDR3 amino acids: CAWAGVFGNTIYF. In DNA, the CDR3 is TGTGCCTGGGCAGGGGTCTTTGGAAACACCATATATTTT. This rearrangement joins TRBV30 to TRBJ1-3; D possibly corresponds to TRBD1 (6 bases). V was trimmed by 5 bases and J by 3 bases, leaving 11 bases between them. The CDR3 sequence is 13 residues long. Germline V gene sequence: CDR1 GTSNPN, CDR2 SVGIG (reference sequence).

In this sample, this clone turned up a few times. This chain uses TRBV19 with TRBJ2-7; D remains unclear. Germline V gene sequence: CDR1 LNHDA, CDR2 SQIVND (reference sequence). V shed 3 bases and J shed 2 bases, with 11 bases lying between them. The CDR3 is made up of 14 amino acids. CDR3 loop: CASSMGGKTYEQYF. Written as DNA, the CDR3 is TGTGCCAGTAGTATGGGTGGGAAGACCTACGAGCAGTACTTC. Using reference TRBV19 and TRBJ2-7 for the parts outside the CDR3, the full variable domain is DGGITQSPKYLFRKEGQNVTLSCEQNLNHDAMYWYRQDPGQGLRLIYYSQIVNDFQKGDIAEGYSVSREKKESFPLTVTSAQKNPTAFYLCASSMGGKTYEQYFGPGTRLTVT.

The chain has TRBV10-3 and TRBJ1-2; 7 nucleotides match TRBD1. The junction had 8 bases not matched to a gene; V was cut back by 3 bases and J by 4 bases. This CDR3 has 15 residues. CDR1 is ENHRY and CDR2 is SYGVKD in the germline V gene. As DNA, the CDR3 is TGTGCCATCAGTGAAGTAGACAGGGTCGCCTATGGCTACACCTTC. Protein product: CAISEVDRVAYGYTF.

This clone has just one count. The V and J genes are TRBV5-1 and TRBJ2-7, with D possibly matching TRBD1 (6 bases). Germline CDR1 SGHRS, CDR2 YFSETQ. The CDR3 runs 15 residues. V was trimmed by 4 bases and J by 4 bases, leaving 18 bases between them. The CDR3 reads CASSHPAEGTYEQYF. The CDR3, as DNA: TGCGCCAGCAGCCACCCAGCGGAAGGGACATACGAGCAGTACTTC.

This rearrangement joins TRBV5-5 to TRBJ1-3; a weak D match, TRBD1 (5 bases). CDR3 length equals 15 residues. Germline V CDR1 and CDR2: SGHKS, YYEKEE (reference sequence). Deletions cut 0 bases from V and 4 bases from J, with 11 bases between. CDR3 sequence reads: CASSLERGNGNTIYF. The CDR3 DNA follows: TGTGCCAGCAGCTTGGAGCGGGGGAACGGAAACACCATATATTTT.

The CDR3 bases are TGTGCCAGCAGCCAGTCTACAGGCGGGAGGGAAGGCACAGATACGCAGTATTTT. Protein: CASSQSTGGREGTDTQYF. The rearrangement joins TRBV4-2 to TRBJ2-3, with 9 bases matching TRBD2. The CDR3 length is 18 residues. CDR1 is LGHNA, CDR2 YNFKEQ, per germline. The junction had 11 bases not matched to a gene; V was cut back by 3 bases and J by 1 base.

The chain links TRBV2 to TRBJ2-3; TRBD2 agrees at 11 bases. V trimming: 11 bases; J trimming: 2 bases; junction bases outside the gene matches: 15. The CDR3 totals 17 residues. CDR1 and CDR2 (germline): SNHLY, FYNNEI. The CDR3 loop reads CAANKALAGGLTDTQYF. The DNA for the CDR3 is TGTGCCGCAAATAAGGCCCTAGCGGGGGGACTCACAGATACGCAGTATTTT.

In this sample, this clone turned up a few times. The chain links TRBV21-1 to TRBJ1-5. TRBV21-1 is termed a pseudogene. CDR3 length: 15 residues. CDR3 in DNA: TGTGCCAGCAGCAACGAAAGGACCTCAAATCAGCCCCAGCATTTT. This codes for CASSNERTSNQPQHF.

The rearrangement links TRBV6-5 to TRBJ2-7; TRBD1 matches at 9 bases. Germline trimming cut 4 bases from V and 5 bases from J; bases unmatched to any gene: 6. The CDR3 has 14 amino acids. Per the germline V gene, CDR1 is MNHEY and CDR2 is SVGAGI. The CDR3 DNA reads TGTGCCAGCAGTTTACAGGGGGCAAGGGACGAGCAGTACTTC. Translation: CASSLQGARDEQYF.

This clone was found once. In DNA, the CDR3 is TGTGCCAGCAGTTTATCCCCCAGAGGAATAAAGACCCAGTACTTC. The encoded protein is CASSLSPRGIKTQYF. J is TRBJ2-5 and V is TRBV27; no firm D call. V gave up 0 bases and J gave up 6 bases, with 14 bases separating them. Germline CDR1 is MNHEY and CDR2 is SMNVEV (reference sequence). CDR3 length equals 15 residues.

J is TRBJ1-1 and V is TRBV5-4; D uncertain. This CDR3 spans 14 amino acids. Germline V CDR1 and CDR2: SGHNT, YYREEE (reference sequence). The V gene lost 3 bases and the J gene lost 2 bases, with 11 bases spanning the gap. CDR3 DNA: TGTGCCAGCAGCTCACGAGACCTAAACACTGAAGCTTTCTTT. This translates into CASSSRDLNTEAFF.

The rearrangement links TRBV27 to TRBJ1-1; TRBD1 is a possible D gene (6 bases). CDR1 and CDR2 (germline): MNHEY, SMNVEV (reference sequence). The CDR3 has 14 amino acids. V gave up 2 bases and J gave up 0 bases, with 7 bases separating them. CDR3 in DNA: TGTGCCAGCAGTTTAGGACAGATGAACACTGAAGCTTTCTTT. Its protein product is CASSLGQMNTEAFF.

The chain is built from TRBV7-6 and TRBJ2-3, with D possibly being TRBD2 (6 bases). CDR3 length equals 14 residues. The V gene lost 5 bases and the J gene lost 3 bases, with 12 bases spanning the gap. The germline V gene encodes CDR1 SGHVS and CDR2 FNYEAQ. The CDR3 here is CASSRVGGTDTQYF. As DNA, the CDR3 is TGTGCCAGCAGCCGGGTGGGGGGAACAGATACGCAGTATTTT.

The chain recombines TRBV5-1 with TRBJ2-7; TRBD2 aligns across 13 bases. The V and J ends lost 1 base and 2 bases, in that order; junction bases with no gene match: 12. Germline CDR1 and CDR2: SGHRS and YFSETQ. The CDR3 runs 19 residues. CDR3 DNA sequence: TGCGCCAGCAGCTTGAGGTCTAGGACTAGCGGGAGTAGGGCCTACGAGCAGTACTTC. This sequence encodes CASSLRSRTSGSRAYEQYF.

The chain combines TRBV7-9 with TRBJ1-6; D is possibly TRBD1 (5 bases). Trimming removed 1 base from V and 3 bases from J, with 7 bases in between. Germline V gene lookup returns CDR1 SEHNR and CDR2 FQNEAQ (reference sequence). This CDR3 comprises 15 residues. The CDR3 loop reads CASSLGQGYNSPLHF. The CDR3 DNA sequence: TGTGCCAGCAGCTTAGGGCAGGGCTATAATTCACCCCTCCACTTT.

The CDR3 loop is CASSFRGTEALYEQYF. CDR3 nucleotide sequence: TGTGCCAGCAGTTTCCGGGGGACCGAAGCGCTATACGAGCAGTACTTC. This chain links TRBV27 with TRBJ2-7, with D possibly TRBD2 on 6 matching bases. With 3 bases removed from V and 4 bases from J, the gap between germline ends came to 19 bases. This CDR3 is 16 amino acids long. The germline V gene encodes CDR1 MNHEY and CDR2 SMNVEV (reference sequence).

The CDR3 loop is CASSAGQKLLNTEAFF. Here the CDR3 DNA reads TGCGCCAGCAGCGCGGGACAGAAGTTGCTGAACACTGAAGCTTTCTTT. The gene calls are TRBV5-1 and TRBJ1-1, with 7 bases that match TRBD1. Germline trimming cut 4 bases from V and 0 bases from J; bases unmatched to any gene: 9. Germline V gene lookup returns CDR1 SGHRS and CDR2 YFSETQ. The CDR3 loop spans 16 amino acids. The full variable domain, completed using reference TRBV5-1 and TRBJ1-1, is KAGVTQTPRYLIKTRGQQVTLSCSPISGHRSVSWYQQTPGQGLQFLFEYFSETQRNKGNFPGRFSGRQFSNSRSEMNVSTLELGDSALYLCASSAGQKLLNTEAFFGQGTRLTVV.

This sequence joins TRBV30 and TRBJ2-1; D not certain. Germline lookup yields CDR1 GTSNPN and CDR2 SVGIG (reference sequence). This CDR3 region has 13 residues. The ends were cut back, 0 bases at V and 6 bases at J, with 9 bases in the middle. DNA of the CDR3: TGTGCCTGGAGTGTACGTCTAGGCAATGAGCAGTTCTTC. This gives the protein CAWSVRLGNEQFF.